Here is one TCR beta chain with its context. Its antigen is unidentified. TCRdb processed the reads anew with MiXCR; each CDR3 protein has one entry. Among approximately 110,000 distinct CDR3 sequences listed, 32% were seen once. The sample originates from a study of T cell repertoires in cytomegalovirus infection. On the study more broadly: CMV infection plus the matching HLA type was flagged by public TCR beta signatures.

The length of the CDR3 is 12 residues. V was trimmed by 5 bases and J by 7 bases, leaving 12 bases between them. The TCR was taken from a human donor in good health (CMV status not recorded). Some clones in this sample may be carry-over from other donors' samples. This specimen was CD8+ T cells from cultured PBMCs, taken from culture after CMV antigen stimulation. The chain employs TRBV12-3 or TRBV12-4 and TRBJ2-7, with D perhaps matching TRBD1 (5 bases). The DNA for the CDR3 is TGTGCCAGCAGTCCTCCAGGGAATGAGCAGTACTTC. Its translation is CASSPPGNEQYF.